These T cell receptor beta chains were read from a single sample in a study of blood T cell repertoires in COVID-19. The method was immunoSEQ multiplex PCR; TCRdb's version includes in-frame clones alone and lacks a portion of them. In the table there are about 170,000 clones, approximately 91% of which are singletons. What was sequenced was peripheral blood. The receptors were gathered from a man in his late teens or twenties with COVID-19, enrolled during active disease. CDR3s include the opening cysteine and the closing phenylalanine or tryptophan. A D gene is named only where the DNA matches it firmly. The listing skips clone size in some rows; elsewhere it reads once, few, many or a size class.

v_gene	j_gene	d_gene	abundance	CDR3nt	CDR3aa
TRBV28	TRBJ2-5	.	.	TGTGCCAGCAGTTTACCCGGGAAACAGACCCAGTACTTC	CASSLPGKQTQYF
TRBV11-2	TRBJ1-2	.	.	TGTGCCAGCAGCCCCGGGGGCTATGGCTACACCTTC	CASSPGGYGYTF
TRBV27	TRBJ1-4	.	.	TGTGCCAGCAGTTTCGGGGTTGCAACTAATGAAAAACTGTTTTTT	CASSFGVATNEKLFF
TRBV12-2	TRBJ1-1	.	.	TGTGCTGAGATCGGGGGGCGTCACACTGAAGCTTTCTTT	CAEIGGRHTEAFF
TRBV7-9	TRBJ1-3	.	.	TGTGCCAGCAGCTCCCAGACAGTCTCTGGAAACACCATATATTTT	CASSSQTVSGNTIYF
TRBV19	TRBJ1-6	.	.	TGTGCCAGCTCGGACACGAGCTCCTATAATTCACCCCTCCACTTT	CASSDTSSYNSPLHF
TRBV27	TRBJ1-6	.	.	TGTGCCAGCAGTTTACGTCAGGTTCGTTCACCCCTCCACTTT	CASSLRQVRSPLHF
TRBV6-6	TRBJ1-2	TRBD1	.	TGTGCCAGCAGCCGCCCCTCCCAGGGGGTTAGTGGCTACACCTTC	CASSRPSQGVSGYTF
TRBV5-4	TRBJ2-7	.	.	TGTGCCAGCAGCTCCCGGGACAACTACGAGCAGTACTTC	CASSSRDNYEQYF
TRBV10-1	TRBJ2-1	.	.	TGCGCCAGCAGTGAGTCGGGGACAATGGGTGAGCAGTTCTTC	CASSESGTMGEQFF
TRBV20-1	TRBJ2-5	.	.	TGCAGTGCTAGTTCTCTGGGACTCCAGGTTAGGACCCAGTACTTC	CSASSLGLQVRTQYF
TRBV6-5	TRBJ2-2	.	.	TGTGCCAGCAGTTACTTGGCCAGGAACACCGGGGAGCTGTTTTTT	CASSYLARNTGELFF
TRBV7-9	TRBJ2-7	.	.	TGTGCCAGCAGCTTAGGGGGCGGGAATACCTACGAGCAGTACTTC	CASSLGGGNTYEQYF
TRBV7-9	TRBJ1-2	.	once	TGTGCCAGCAGCTTAGGGGGGGATACACTCCTTGACTATGGCTACACCTTC	CASSLGGDTLLDYGYTF
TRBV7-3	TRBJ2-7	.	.	TGTGCCAGCAGCCTACAGGCCTACCCCTCCTACGAGCAGTACTTC	CASSLQAYPSYEQYF
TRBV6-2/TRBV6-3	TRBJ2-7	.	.	TGTGCCAGCAGTCTCCTTCGTGGGAGCTCCTACGAGCAGTACTTC	CASSLLRGSSYEQYF
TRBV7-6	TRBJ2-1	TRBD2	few	TGTGCCAGCAGCCCCGGGAGGGCCAACCACAATGAGCAGTTCTTC	CASSPGRANHNEQFF
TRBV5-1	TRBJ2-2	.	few	TGCGCCAGCAGCTTGGCCTCTACCGGGAATATAGACACCGGGGAGCTGTTTTTT	CASSLASTGNIDTGELFF
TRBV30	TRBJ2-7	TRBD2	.	TGTGCCTGGAGTATAGCGGGAGACGGCTACGAGCAGTACTTC	CAWSIAGDGYEQYF
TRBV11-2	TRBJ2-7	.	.	TGTGCCAGCAGCCCTGGTCCCCACTCATCCTACGAGCAGTACTTC	CASSPGPHSSYEQYF
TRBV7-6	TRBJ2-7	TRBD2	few	TGTGCCAGCAGCCCGAGACTAGCGGTGGCCTACGAGCAGTACTTC	CASSPRLAVAYEQYF
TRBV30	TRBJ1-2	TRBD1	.	TGTGCCCAGAAAAAGAGGCGGGGACAGGGAAATTGGAGCTATGGCTACACCTTC	CAQKKRRGQGNWSYGYTF
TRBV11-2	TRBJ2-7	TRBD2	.	TGTGCCAGCAGCTTTAGCGGGAGTCTGTACGAGCAGTACTTC	CASSFSGSLYEQYF
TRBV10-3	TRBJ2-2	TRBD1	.	TGTGCCTCCATTGACAGGGGAGCCACCGGGGAGCTGTTTTTT	CASIDRGATGELFF
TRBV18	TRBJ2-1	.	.	TGTGCCAGCTCACTAGATGACAGGTTGAGCTCCTACAATGAGCAGTTCTTC	CASSLDDRLSSYNEQFF
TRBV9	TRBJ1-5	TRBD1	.	TGTGCCAGCAGCCTCACAGGGGGCCGTCAGCCCCAGCATTTT	CASSLTGGRQPQHF
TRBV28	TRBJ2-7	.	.	TGTGCCAGCACCTCCGGTTCCTACGAGCAGTACTTC	CASTSGSYEQYF
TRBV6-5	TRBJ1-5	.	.	TGTGCCAGCAGTTCAGCAAGCGGCAATCAGCCCCAGCATTTT	CASSSASGNQPQHF
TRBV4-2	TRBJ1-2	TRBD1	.	TGTGCCAGCAGCTTTATGACAGGGTCGTCAGGCTACACCTTC	CASSFMTGSSGYTF
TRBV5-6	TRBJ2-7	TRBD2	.	TGTGCCAGCAGCTTTGGGGGGGTATCCTACGAGCAGTACTTC	CASSFGGVSYEQYF
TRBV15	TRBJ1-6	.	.	TGTGCCACCAGCAGAGATCCCAGTCCCGGGACATTTTACTCCTATAATTCACCCCTCCACTTT	CATSRDPSPGTFYSYNSPLHF
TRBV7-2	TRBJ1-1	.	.	TGTGCCAGCAGCCGTCGCGGGGGGGACACTGAAGCTTTCTTT	CASSRRGGDTEAFF
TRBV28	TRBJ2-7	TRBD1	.	TGTGCCAGCAGTTCCGTAGGACAGGGGGCGATTGAGCAGTACTTC	CASSSVGQGAIEQYF
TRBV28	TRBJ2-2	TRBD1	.	TGTGCCAGCAGGGGACAGGGGCGCACCGGGGAGCTGTTTTTT	CASRGQGRTGELFF
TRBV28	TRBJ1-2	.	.	TGTGCCAGCAGTTCTCTACAGGTTGGCTACACCTTC	CASSSLQVGYTF
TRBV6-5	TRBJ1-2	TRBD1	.	TGTGCCACCAGCCCGGGACAGGGCGGTGGCTACACCTTC	CATSPGQGGGYTF
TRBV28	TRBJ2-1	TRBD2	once	TGTGCCAGCAGGCTAGCGGGCCTATACAATGAGCAGTTCTTC	CASRLAGLYNEQFF
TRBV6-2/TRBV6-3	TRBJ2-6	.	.	TGTGCCAGCAGTTACTCGGGGAGCGGGGCCAACGTCCTGACTTTC	CASSYSGSGANVLTF
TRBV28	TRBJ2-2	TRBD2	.	TGTGCCAGCAGTTTAGGGCTAGCGGGAGTAACTGGGGAGCTGTTTTTT	CASSLGLAGVTGELFF
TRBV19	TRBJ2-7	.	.	TGTGCCAGTAGTGCGGCCGACCAATCCTCGGGGGAGCAGTACTTC	CASSAADQSSGEQYF
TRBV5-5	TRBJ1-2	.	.	TGTGCCAGCAGCTTGGGACGGGGAACAGGGACGTTTGGCTACACCTTC	CASSLGRGTGTFGYTF
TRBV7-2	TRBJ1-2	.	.	TGTGCCAGCAGCTTGCGGCTGGGTCCTAACTATGGCTACACCTTC	CASSLRLGPNYGYTF
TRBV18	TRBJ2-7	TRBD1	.	TGTGCCAGCTCACCCGAGACAGGGTACTACGAGCAGTACTTC	CASSPETGYYEQYF
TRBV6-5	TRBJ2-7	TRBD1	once	TGTGCCAGCAGTTCGACAGGGAGACACGAGCAGTACTTC	CASSSTGRHEQYF
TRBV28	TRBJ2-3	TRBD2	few	TGTGCCAGCAGTAACGCTATAGGGCTAGCGGACACAGATACGCAGTATTTT	CASSNAIGLADTDTQYF
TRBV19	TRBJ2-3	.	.	TGTGCCAGTAGTATAGCCAGGGTAGGCACAGATACGCAGTATTTT	CASSIARVGTDTQYF
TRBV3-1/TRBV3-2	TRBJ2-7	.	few	TGTGCCAGCAGCCAAGAAAGATTGAAGGGGTTCGACTACGAGCAGTACTTC	CASSQERLKGFDYEQYF
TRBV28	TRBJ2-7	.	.	TGTGCCAGCAGTTCCTTCGTAGCCTTGGGCTCCTACGAGCAGTACTTC	CASSSFVALGSYEQYF
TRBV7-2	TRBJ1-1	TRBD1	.	TGTGCCAGCAGCTTAGGGGGACAGGGGGGCACTGAAGCTTTCTTT	CASSLGGQGGTEAFF
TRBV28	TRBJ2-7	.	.	TGTGCCAGCACCCCCCACAGGGACGGAACCTACGAGCAGTACTTC	CASTPHRDGTYEQYF
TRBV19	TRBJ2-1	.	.	TGTGCCAGTAGTATTCCCTACGGGACTCCCAATGAGCAGTTCTTC	CASSIPYGTPNEQFF
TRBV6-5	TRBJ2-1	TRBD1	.	TGTGCCAGCAGAACCGGGACAGGGTGGTACAATGAGCAGTTCTTC	CASRTGTGWYNEQFF
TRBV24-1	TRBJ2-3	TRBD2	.	TGTGCCACCAGCCCCGAGGGCGGGAGCCCAAATACGCAGTATTTT	CATSPEGGSPNTQYF
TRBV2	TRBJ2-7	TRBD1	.	TGTGCCAGCAGAGCACCGGACAGGGAGGTTTCCTACGAGCAGTACTTC	CASRAPDREVSYEQYF
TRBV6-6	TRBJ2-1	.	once	TGTGCCAGCAGCTCACGAGGGCAGTTCTTC	CASSSRGQFF
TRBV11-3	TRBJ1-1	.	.	TGTGCCAGCAGCTTAGTCACGGGGGGTGAAGCTTTCTTT	CASSLVTGGEAFF
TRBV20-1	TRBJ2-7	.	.	TGCAGTGCTAGTTCCAGGACATCGGCCTACGAGCAGTACTTC	CSASSRTSAYEQYF
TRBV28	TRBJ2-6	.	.	TGTGCCAGCAACATAATACAGGGAGGGGCCAACGTCCTGACTTTC	CASNIIQGGANVLTF
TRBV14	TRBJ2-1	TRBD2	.	TGTGCCAGCAGCCAGCCAAAACTAGCGGGGGGGTTCCATGAGCAGTTCTTC	CASSQPKLAGGFHEQFF
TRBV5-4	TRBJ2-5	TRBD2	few	TGTGCCAGCAGCGGGGCTGGGGACTATCTCCAAGAGACCCAGTACTTC	CASSGAGDYLQETQYF